The 9 T cell receptor beta chains below were found in one sample sequenced in a study of blood T cell repertoires in COVID-19. Using immunoSEQ multiplex PCR, the repertoire was profiled, and TCRdb retains in-frame clones only, with some absent. This sample has 70,000 or so clones, with approximately 85% found just once. The sample taken for sequencing was peripheral blood. The origin of the receptors is a woman of 80 years or more with active or convalescent COVID-19.

This chain's CDR3 is CASSFKWGDEQYF. DNA for the CDR3: TGTGCCAGCAGCTTTAAGTGGGGGGACGAGCAGTACTTC. This chain joins TRBV7-2 and TRBJ2-7; D is possibly TRBD2 (6 bases). Germline V CDR1 and CDR2: SGHTA, FQGNSA. Trimming cost V 3 bases and J 5 bases, with 11 bases left between them. CDR3 size: 13 residues.

The V call is TRBV7-8, the J call TRBJ1-1, with a tentative D call TRBD1 (5 bases). Trimming took off 5 bases at V and 6 bases at J, with 16 bases between the two ends. This CDR3 spans 14 amino acids. Germline V gives CDR1 SGHVS, CDR2 FQNEAQ. In DNA form, the CDR3 reads TGTGCCAGCAGCCACAAACAGGTTGCTCCTGAAGCTTTCTTT. Translated, it gives CASSHKQVAPEAFF.

The chain is built from TRBV7-2 and TRBJ2-7, with D possibly being TRBD1 (5 bases). The CDR3 consists of 15 residues. CDR1 and CDR2 from the germline V gene are SGHTA and FQGNSA. V lost 1 base, J lost 0 bases, and 10 bases lay in between. CDR3 nucleotide sequence: TGTGCCAGCAGCTTAGGACAGACCAGCTCCTACGAGCAGTACTTC. Its translation: CASSLGQTSSYEQYF. Filled out from reference TRBV7-2 and TRBJ2-7, the complete variable domain reads GAGVSQSPSNKVTEKGKDVELRCDPISGHTALYWYRQSLGQGLEFLIYFQGNSAPDKSGLPSDRFSAERTGGSVSTLTIQRTQQEDSAVYLCASSLGQTSSYEQYFGPGTRLTVT.

This chain joins TRBV6-6 and TRBJ1-4; D might be TRBD1 (5 bases). The CDR3 totals 15 residues. Germline V gene data show CDR1 as MNHNY and CDR2 as SVGAGI (reference sequence). Trimming stripped 5 bases from V and 8 bases from J, with 18 bases between. As DNA, the CDR3 is TGTGCCAGCAGTCCCCCACGGGGGGTTGGGGAAAAACTGTTTTTT. Encoded protein: CASSPPRGVGEKLFF.

V and J are TRBV6-5 and TRBJ2-7; 11 nucleotides agree with TRBD1. Germline V lookup: CDR1 MNHEY, CDR2 SVGAGI. The V segment lost 2 bases and the J segment 4 bases; nucleotides outside the gene matches: 4. The CDR3 runs to 15 residues. The CDR3 here is CASSYRDRGTYEQYF. CDR3 sequence (DNA): TGTGCCAGCAGTTACCGGGACAGGGGGACGTACGAGCAGTACTTC.

The chain employs TRBV27 and TRBJ2-3, with D unclear. Trimming took 2 bases from V and 2 from J, leaving 8 bases between them. From germline, CDR1 is MNHEY and CDR2 SMNVEV (reference sequence). This CDR3 has 14 residues. The CDR3 protein is CASSLGQNTDTQYF. The CDR3 DNA sequence: TGTGCCAGCAGTTTAGGGCAGAACACAGATACGCAGTATTTT.

This chain joins TRBV19 and TRBJ2-2, with 7 bases aligning to TRBD1. The ends lost 4 bases at V and 1 base at J; junction bases unmatched: 3. The germline gives CDR1 LNHDA, CDR2 SQIVND (reference sequence). The CDR3 runs 15 residues. The CDR3 loop reads CASSKQGLNTGELFF. CDR3 DNA: TGTGCCAGTAGTAAACAGGGGCTGAACACCGGGGAGCTGTTTTTT.

The J gene is TRBJ2-1, the V gene TRBV19, with D possibly being TRBD2 (5 bases). There are 12 residues in the CDR3. Germline CDR1 reads LNHDA; CDR2 reads SQIVND (reference sequence). With 8 bases removed from V and 4 bases from J, the gap between germline ends came to 9 bases. The CDR3 DNA follows: TGTGCCAGTGAGGGAGTTTACAATGAGCAGTTCTTC. Translating gives CASEGVYNEQFF.

V and J are TRBV7-9 and TRBJ1-1; the D is unclear. V shed 1 base and J shed 1 base, with 7 bases lying between them. Germline V gives CDR1 SEHNR, CDR2 FQNEAQ (reference sequence). This CDR3 spans 14 amino acids. CDR3 loop: CASSLGRGNTEAFF. The CDR3, as DNA: TGTGCCAGCAGCTTAGGGCGGGGGAACACTGAAGCTTTCTTT. The whole variable domain, filled in from reference TRBV7-9 and TRBJ1-1, reads DTGVSQNPRHKITKRGQNVTFRCDPISEHNRLYWYRQTLGQGPEFLTYFQNEAQLEKSRLLSDRFSAERPKGSFSTLEIQRTEQGDSAMYLCASSLGRGNTEAFFGQGTRLTVV.